The 18 T cell receptor beta chains presented below share a single source sample, sequenced in a study of T cell responses to AZD1222 COVID-19 vaccine. Sequenced by immunoSEQ multiplex PCR; TCRdb stores in-frame clones only, minus some. The repertoire includes 130,000 or so clones, 75% to 95% of them detected once, and approximately 2.1% sits in the top ten. Material: peripheral blood, obtained 28 days after the second AZD1222 dose. The receptors derive from an adult who received the AZD1222 COVID-19 vaccine.

To note about this clone: Distinct nucleotide sequences in the sample also encode this CDR3. The chain links TRBV19 to TRBJ1-5, with 7 bases that match TRBD1. V was clipped by 4 bases and J by 6 bases; unmatched bases: 9. The CDR3 has 15 residues. Germline values: CDR1 LNHDA, CDR2 SQIVND (reference sequence). This CDR3 reads CASSRTGASGQPQHF. The CDR3 bases are TGTGCCAGTAGTAGAACAGGGGCAAGCGGTCAGCCCCAGCATTTT. Looking up the rest from reference TRBV19 and TRBJ1-5 gives the full variable domain: DGGITQSPKYLFRKEGQNVTLSCEQNLNHDAMYWYRQDPGQGLRLIYYSQIVNDFQKGDIAEGYSVSREKKESFPLTVTSAQKNPTAFYLCASSRTGASGQPQHFGDGTRLSIL.

The chain couples TRBV12-3 or TRBV12-4 to TRBJ1-2; no firm D call. V dropped 5 bases and J dropped 7 bases, with 11 bases sitting between them. The length of the CDR3 is 12 residues. The CDR3 nucleotides are TGTGCCAGCAGTCTACAAAGGAGTGGCTACACCTTC. This encodes CASSLQRSGYTF.

V and J are TRBV7-2 and TRBJ1-2, with TRBD1 as a possible D gene (6 bases). The CDR3 loop spans 13 amino acids. Germline CDR1 reads SGHTA; CDR2 reads FQGNSA. V was shortened by 4 bases and J by 6 bases, with 12 bases between the two germline ends. The DNA of the CDR3 is TGTGCCAGCAGCTCTCAAGGGGGAAATGGCTACACCTTC. Its translation is CASSSQGGNGYTF.

This clone is a singleton in its sample. This chain connects TRBV19 to TRBJ2-3, with D tentatively TRBD1 (5 bases). This CDR3 is 13 amino acids long. Germline V gene sequence: CDR1 LNHDA, CDR2 SQIVND (reference sequence). V gave up 8 bases and J gave up 4 bases, with 13 bases separating them. The CDR3, as DNA: TGTGCCAGTGCAGGGCAAGCCCCAGATACGCAGTATTTT. The encoded protein is CASAGQAPDTQYF.

This clone was seen once. The chain uses TRBV5-1 and TRBJ2-3; 9 nucleotides agree with TRBD1. V lost 9 bases, J lost 5 bases, and 10 bases stayed unmatched. The CDR3 has 14 amino acids. In germline, CDR1 is SGHRS, CDR2 YFSETQ. The chain's CDR3 is CATAGQGVGDTQYF. The DNA of the CDR3 is TGCGCCACCGCGGGACAGGGAGTCGGAGATACGCAGTATTTT.

The chain employs TRBV19 and TRBJ1-5; TRBD1 might be the D (5 bases). Trimming shortened V by 4 bases and J by 6 bases, and 19 bases separated the two germline ends. This CDR3 region has 16 residues. Germline assignment: CDR1 LNHDA and CDR2 SQIVND (reference sequence). The CDR3 DNA is TGTGCCAGTAGTAGAAGTCGGACAAACTCATTTCAGCCCCAGCATTTT. It is translated as CASSRSRTNSFQPQHF.

The chain joins TRBV3-1 (or the pseudogene TRBV3-2) to TRBJ2-1, with 7 positions matching TRBD2. CDR1 is LGHDT, CDR2 YNNKEL, per germline (reference sequence). With V trimmed by 0 bases and J by 2 bases, 1 base remained unmatched. The CDR3 runs 15 residues. In nucleotides, the CDR3 is TGTGCCAGCAGCCAAGATCGGGGGGCCTACAATGAGCAGTTCTTC. Translating gives CASSQDRGAYNEQFF.

The chain combines TRBV7-2 with TRBJ2-1; TRBD2 aligns across 14 bases. The germline CDR1 and CDR2 sequences are SGHTA and FQGNSA. J gave up 3 bases and V 4 bases, and 5 bases lay outside the gene matches. CDR3 length: 17 residues. CDR3: CASSSTSGRVGYNEQFF. Here the CDR3 DNA reads TGTGCCAGCAGCTCGACTAGCGGGAGGGTAGGCTACAATGAGCAGTTCTTC. Together with reference TRBV7-2 and TRBJ2-1, the CDR3 gives the full variable domain: GAGVSQSPSNKVTEKGKDVELRCDPISGHTALYWYRQSLGQGLEFLIYFQGNSAPDKSGLPSDRFSAERTGGSVSTLTIQRTQQEDSAVYLCASSSTSGRVGYNEQFFGPGTRLTVL.

The chain is built from TRBV19 and TRBJ1-4; tentative D call: TRBD1 (5 bases). CDR1 and CDR2 (germline): LNHDA, SQIVND (reference sequence). The CDR3 contains 16 residues. V gave up 4 bases and J gave up 0 bases, with 12 bases separating them. CDR3 in DNA: TGTGCCAGTAGTAGGGACGGGACCTCAACTAATGAAAAACTGTTTTTT. Amino acids: CASSRDGTSTNEKLFF.

This chain joins TRBV4-1 and TRBJ1-4; D is unclear. This CDR3 has 14 residues. CDR1 MGHRA and CDR2 YSYEKL come from the germline V gene. With 5 bases removed from V and 2 bases from J, the gap between germline ends came to 9 bases. The CDR3 coding sequence is TGCGCCAGCAGCAGGACGGCTACTAATGAAAAACTGTTTTTT. Translation: CASSRTATNEKLFF.

The chain joins TRBV6-5 to TRBJ2-7, with D perhaps assigned TRBD1 or TRBD2 (5 bases each). V was clipped by 7 bases and J by 2 bases, with 15 bases between them. The CDR3 runs 14 residues. CDR1 is MNHEY, CDR2 SVGAGI, per germline. CDR3 region: CASNRGPGPYEQYV. The CDR3 DNA reads as TGTGCCAGCAATCGGGGCCCTGGGCCCTACGAGCAGTACGTC.

The V and J genes are TRBV25-1 and TRBJ1-2, with no clear D. V was pared by 5 bases and J by 8 bases, with 15 bases between. This CDR3 contains 13 residues. Germline-derived CDR1 and CDR2 are MGHDK and SYGVNS. In DNA form, the CDR3 reads TGTGCCAGCAGTTTTCGGGAGGTAATGGGCTACACCTTC. Translated, it gives CASSFREVMGYTF.

Comments on this clone: An end of the junction differs from the germline gene, which may be a read error. V gene TRBV7-7 combines with J gene TRBJ2-5, with 12 bases aligning to TRBD2. This CDR3 contains 16 residues. CDR1 is SSHAT, CDR2 FNYEAQ, per germline (reference sequence). CDR3 sequence reads: CASSFRTSGEVGTQYF. The CDR3 nucleotides are TGTGCTAGCAGCTTCCGGACTAGCGGGGAAGTTGGGACCCAGTACTTC.

This chain uses TRBV13 with TRBJ2-2, with TRBD2 matching over 16 bases. This CDR3 has 18 residues. V trimming: 5 bases; J trimming: 4 bases; junction bases outside the gene matches: 7. In germline, CDR1 is PRHDT, CDR2 FYEKMQ (reference sequence). CDR3 protein: CASSQGLAGGPITGELFF. CDR3 DNA sequence: TGTGCCAGCAGCCAGGGACTAGCGGGAGGGCCGATCACCGGGGAGCTGTTTTTT.

The gene calls are TRBV2 and TRBJ1-2, with 8 positions matching TRBD1. After removal of 5 bases from V and 5 bases from J, the junction contained 10 bases not matched to a gene. Germline CDR1 reads SNHLY; CDR2 reads FYNNEI. CDR3 size: 15 residues. The chain's CDR3 is CASSSQGAQGYGYTF. The CDR3 nucleotides read TGTGCCAGCAGTTCGCAGGGGGCGCAAGGGTATGGCTACACCTTC. The full variable domain, with the rest looked up from reference TRBV2 and TRBJ1-2, is EPEVTQTPSHQVTQMGQEVILRCVPISNHLYFYWYRQILGQKVEFLVSFYNNEISEKSEIFDDQFSVERPDGSNFTLKIRSTKLEDSAMYFCASSSQGAQGYGYTFGSGTRLTVV.

The chain recombines TRBV28 with TRBJ2-4, with TRBD2 as a possible D gene (6 bases). Trimming removed 8 bases from V and 8 bases from J, with 25 bases in between. The CDR3 is 16 residues long. CDR1 and CDR2 (germline): MDHEN, SYDVKM. The CDR3, as DNA: TGTGCCAGCCTGGGACCCGGGGAGACCCGCGGGGACATTCAGTACTTC. Protein: CASLGPGETRGDIQYF. The variable domain in full, completed from reference TRBV28 and TRBJ2-4, reads DVKVTQSSRYLVKRTGEKVFLECVQDMDHENMFWYRQDPGLGLRLIYFSYDVKMKEKGDIPEGYSVSREKKERFSLILESASTNQTSMYLCASLGPGETRGDIQYFGAGTRLSVL.

The rearrangement joins TRBV7-3 to TRBJ2-1; D is possibly TRBD1 (5 bases). Trimming stripped 1 base from V and 8 bases from J, with 12 bases between. In germline, CDR1 is SGHTA, CDR2 FQGTGA. This CDR3 has 14 residues. This chain's CDR3 is CASSLMGRTDEQFF. In nucleotides, the CDR3 is TGTGCCAGCAGCTTAATGGGGCGTACGGATGAGCAGTTCTTC.

In this sample, this clone turned up a few times. The genes are TRBV6-5 and TRBJ1-5; 7 bases fit TRBD1. The CDR3 is 15 residues long. CDR1 is MNHEY, CDR2 SVGAGI, per germline. The V segment lost 6 bases and the J segment 7 bases; nucleotides outside the gene matches: 12. CDR3 coding DNA: TGTGCCAGCAGATCACAGGGGACCTCTCGCCAGCCCCAGCATTTT. This codes for CASRSQGTSRQPQHF.